Below, 21 T cell receptor beta chains from the same sample are listed, as sequenced in a study of OX40 agonist ivuxolimab in advanced cancers. Library creation used the immunoSEQ multiplex PCR assay. TCRdb re-hosts the immuneACCESS table, in-frame sequences only. Its copies lack some clones; in the studies checked, an unresolved V gene accounts for under half of them, and the cause for the rest is not known. The sample has tens of thousands of clones on record, 85% to 95% of them singletons. The ten largest clones take up roughly 9.4% of the sample. The sequencing used CD4+ or CD8+ T cells sorted from blood, collected in a trial of the OX40 agonist ivuxolimab. All receptors derive from an adult with an advanced solid tumor such as melanoma, head and neck, liver or kidney cancer.

The gene calls are TRBV19 and TRBJ1-2; 7 nucleotides align to TRBD1. This CDR3 is 14 amino acids long. Trimming took 10 bases from V and 3 from J; bases not matched to a gene: 11. Germline loops: CDR1 LNHDA, CDR2 SQIVND (reference sequence). CDR3 in DNA: TGTGCCACCAGGGGGGGGGCAGCGCACTATGGCTACACCTTC. It is translated as CATRGGAAHYGYTF.

The chain uses TRBV20-1 and TRBJ2-3; D not resolved. The germline V gene encodes CDR1 DFQATT and CDR2 SNEGSKA (reference sequence). V was shortened by 6 bases and J by 4 bases, with 8 bases between the two germline ends. The CDR3 loop spans 11 amino acids. CDR3 protein: CSARRSDTQYF. CDR3 DNA: TGCAGTGCGCGCAGATCAGATACGCAGTATTTT.

The chain employs TRBV6-1 and TRBJ1-5; no clear D. The V end lost 5 bases, the J end lost 2 bases, and 13 bases lay between the germline ends. The CDR3 is 15 amino acids. Per the germline V gene, CDR1 is MNHNS and CDR2 is SASEGT. CDR3 coding DNA: TGTGCCAGCAGTTGGTTTGAGGCAGGCAATCAGCCCCAGCATTTT. Its protein is CASSWFEAGNQPQHF.

The V call is TRBV18, the J call TRBJ2-2; D gene unclear. CDR1 and CDR2 (germline): KGHSH, LQKENI. The V end lost 3 bases, the J end lost 0 bases, and 11 bases lay between the germline ends. The CDR3 sequence is 16 residues long. The CDR3 DNA reads as TGTGCCAGCTCACCGATCCTTTACGCGAACACCGGGGAGCTGTTTTTT. Translation: CASSPILYANTGELFF.

The chain recombines TRBV5-6 with TRBJ2-7, with no clear D. CDR3 length: 14 residues. The germline V gene encodes CDR1 SGHDT and CDR2 YYEEEE. With 0 bases removed from V and 3 bases from J, the gap between germline ends came to 10 bases. CDR3 loop: CASSLVSSGYEQYF. The DNA of the CDR3 is TGTGCCAGCAGCTTGGTTTCCAGTGGCTACGAGCAGTACTTC.

The chain recombines TRBV9 with TRBJ2-1; the D is unclear. V lost 0 bases and J 6 bases, leaving 10 bases between the germline ends. Germline V gene lookup returns CDR1 SGDLS and CDR2 YYNGEE. This CDR3 spans 14 amino acids. CDR3 sequence reads: CASSVGGRVNEQFF. CDR3 nucleotides: TGTGCCAGCAGCGTAGGGGGAAGGGTCAATGAGCAGTTCTTC. Using reference TRBV9 and TRBJ2-1 for the parts outside the CDR3, the full variable domain is DSGVTQTPKHLITATGQRVTLRCSPRSGDLSVYWYQQSLDQGLQFLIQYYNGEERAKGNILERFSAQQFPDLHSELNLSSLELGDSALYFCASSVGGRVNEQFFGPGTRLTVL.

This chain uses TRBV27 with TRBJ2-1, with unresolved D. The CDR3 covers 13 residues. Trimming cost V 3 bases and J 4 bases, with 7 bases left between them. Germline CDR1 reads MNHEY; CDR2 reads SMNVEV (reference sequence). CDR3 sequence reads: CASSFGLYNEQFF. The DNA for the CDR3 is TGTGCCAGCAGTTTCGGGCTATACAATGAGCAGTTCTTC.

The V and J genes are TRBV5-1 and TRBJ1-1; D ambiguous. Germline lookup yields CDR1 SGHRS and CDR2 YFSETQ. The CDR3 has 15 amino acids. With 1 base removed from V and 5 bases from J, the gap between germline ends came to 15 bases. CDR3 residues: CASSLYKTGGTEAFF. The CDR3 DNA is TGCGCCAGCAGCTTGTACAAGACCGGTGGTACTGAAGCTTTCTTT.

The J gene is TRBJ2-3, the V gene TRBV7-2; 10 nucleotides agree with TRBD2. The trim removed 4 bases at V and 7 bases at J, leaving 8 bases unmatched. This CDR3 contains 15 residues. The germline V gene encodes CDR1 SGHTA and CDR2 FQGNSA. CDR3 DNA sequence: TGTGCCAGCAGCTCTACTAGCGGGATCCTAAATACGCAGTATTTT. This encodes CASSSTSGILNTQYF.

The rearrangement joins TRBV4-3 to TRBJ1-2, with a tentative D call TRBD1 (5 bases). Germline loops: CDR1 LGHNA, CDR2 YSLEER. The CDR3 spans 16 residues. V dropped 2 bases and J dropped 4 bases, with 17 bases sitting between them. The CDR3 region has the DNA TGCGCCAGCAGCCAAAGGGGTAAAATTGTGCCCTATGGCTACACCTTC. This gives the protein CASSQRGKIVPYGYTF.

This clone was counted once. This chain uses TRBV7-9 with TRBJ2-5, with TRBD2 as a possible D gene (7 bases). Trimming left V 5 bases short and J 5 bases short, with 12 bases between. CDR1 and CDR2 from the germline V gene are SEHNR and FQNEAQ (reference sequence). The length of the CDR3 is 13 residues. The CDR3 region has the DNA TGTGCCAGCAGCCCCAGGGGAGGGGAGACCCAGTACTTC. Translated, it gives CASSPRGGETQYF.

The V gene is TRBV5-4, the J gene TRBJ2-7, with 16 nucleotides matching TRBD2. This CDR3 has 18 amino acids. V was clipped by 0 bases and J by 5 bases; unmatched bases: 8. Germline CDR1 SGHNT, CDR2 YYREEE (reference sequence). CDR3 protein: CASSLAPGLAGGPHEQYF. The DNA for the CDR3 is TGTGCCAGCAGCTTGGCCCCGGGACTAGCGGGAGGGCCCCACGAGCAGTACTTC. The complete variable domain, with remaining parts taken from reference TRBV5-4 and TRBJ2-7, reads ETGVTQSPTHLIKTRGQQVTLRCSSQSGHNTVSWYQQALGQGPQFIFQYYREEENGRGNFPPRFSGLQFPNYSSELNVNALELDDSALYLCASSLAPGLAGGPHEQYFGPGTRLTVT.

In this sample, this clone turned up once. This chain links TRBV11-2 with TRBJ1-2; no clear D. The CDR3 loop spans 17 amino acids. V was shortened by 2 bases and J by 5 bases, with 21 bases between the two germline ends. The germline CDR1 and CDR2 sequences are SGHAT and FQNNGV. The CDR3 DNA reads as TGTGCCAGCAGCTTAACTTCCGAGACATCGCCACCTTATGGCTACACCTTC. This translates into CASSLTSETSPPYGYTF. Filled out from reference TRBV11-2 and TRBJ1-2, the complete variable domain reads EAGVAQSPRYKIIEKRQSVAFWCNPISGHATLYWYQQILGQGPKLLIQFQNNGVVDDSQLPKDRFSAERLKGVDSTLKIQPAKLEDSAVYLCASSLTSETSPPYGYTFGSGTRLTVV.

The chain couples TRBV9 to TRBJ1-2; D not certain. Trimming removed 0 bases from V and 0 bases from J, with 9 bases in between. The CDR3 is made up of 15 amino acids. Germline CDR1 SGDLS, CDR2 YYNGEE. CDR3 sequence (DNA): TGTGCCAGCAGCGTAGTCCCAGGAACTAACTATGGCTACACCTTC. Protein: CASSVVPGTNYGYTF.

This chain links TRBV19 with TRBJ1-5; no reliable D call. Germline lookup yields CDR1 LNHDA and CDR2 SQIVND (reference sequence). Trimming cost V 0 bases and J 3 bases, with 15 bases left between them. The CDR3 totals 17 residues. Here the CDR3 reads CASSIEPGNPHNQPQHF. The CDR3 coding sequence is TGTGCCAGTAGTATAGAACCCGGGAACCCCCACAATCAGCCCCAGCATTTT.

This clone was observed a handful of times. The V call is TRBV4-3, the J call TRBJ1-4; TRBD1 is a possible D gene (6 bases). CDR1 and CDR2 (germline): LGHNA, YSLEER. Trimming took 0 bases from V and 8 from J, leaving 13 bases between them. This CDR3 spans 15 amino acids. CDR3 sequence reads: CASSQDGGGEEKLFF. In DNA form, the CDR3 reads TGCGCCAGCAGCCAAGATGGAGGGGGTGAGGAAAAACTGTTTTTT.

The chain recombines TRBV27 with TRBJ1-2, with 10 positions matching TRBD1. The CDR3 covers 15 residues. CDR1 and CDR2 from the germline V gene are MNHEY and SMNVEV (reference sequence). V lost 2 bases and J lost 6; bases outside the gene matches: 6. CDR3 sequence: CASSLGFGTGDGYTF. The DNA for the CDR3 is TGTGCCAGCAGTTTAGGATTCGGGACAGGGGATGGCTACACCTTC.

The genes are TRBV9 and TRBJ2-3, with 8 bases aligning to TRBD1. The germline CDR1 and CDR2 sequences are SGDLS and YYNGEE. The ends lost 4 bases at V and 2 bases at J; junction bases unmatched: 15. The CDR3 consists of 18 residues. The CDR3 reads CASSSGQVDSEITDTQYF. The CDR3 DNA reads TGTGCCAGCAGCTCGGGACAGGTAGACTCCGAGATCACAGATACGCAGTATTTT. Complete variable domain (other parts from reference TRBV9 and TRBJ2-3): DSGVTQTPKHLITATGQRVTLRCSPRSGDLSVYWYQQSLDQGLQFLIQYYNGEERAKGNILERFSAQQFPDLHSELNLSSLELGDSALYFCASSSGQVDSEITDTQYFGPGTRLTVL.

The CDR3 loop is CASSDSLGTGSNEQFF. CDR3 in DNA: TGTGCCAGCAGTGACAGTCTAGGGACAGGGTCTAATGAGCAGTTCTTC. The chain is built from TRBV6-4 and TRBJ2-1, with 9 bases fitting TRBD1. The CDR3 covers 16 residues. Unmatched junction bases numbered 9, after V lost 2 bases and J lost 7 bases. The germline CDR1 and CDR2 sequences are MRHNA and SNTAGT.

V gene TRBV2 combines with J gene TRBJ1-3; maybe TRBD1 (6 bases). Germline-derived CDR1 and CDR2 are SNHLY and FYNNEI. This CDR3 has 15 amino acids. V was clipped by 6 bases and J by 0 bases, with 12 bases between them. The CDR3: CASREGHTSGNTIYF. Here the CDR3 DNA reads TGTGCCAGCAGAGAGGGACATACCTCTGGAAACACCATATATTTT. The variable domain in full, completed from reference TRBV2 and TRBJ1-3, reads EPEVTQTPSHQVTQMGQEVILRCVPISNHLYFYWYRQILGQKVEFLVSFYNNEISEKSEIFDDQFSVERPDGSNFTLKIRSTKLEDSAMYFCASREGHTSGNTIYFGEGSWLTVV.

With respect to this clone: Germline is not matched at one junction end, which may reflect a read error. CDR3 amino acids: CASSLTVGETQYF. CDR3 nucleotides: TGTGCTAGCAGCTTAACGGTAGGGGAGACCCAGTACTTC. The rearrangement uses TRBV7-7 and TRBJ2-5; D is ambiguous. The germline CDR1 and CDR2 sequences are SSHAT and FNYEAQ (reference sequence). This CDR3 is built from 13 residues.